This entry lists 21 T cell receptor beta chains sequenced from one sample in a study of blood T cell repertoires in COVID-19. Repertoires were generated with immunoSEQ multiplex PCR, while TCRdb's copy carries only in-frame clones and drops some. The sample has hundreds of thousands of clones, 75% to 90% seen once. Sample: peripheral blood. These receptors were taken from a man aged 40-49 years with acute or convalescent COVID-19.

J is TRBJ2-7 and V is TRBV7-2; D may be TRBD2 (6 bases). V lost 3 bases and J lost 0, with 15 bases in between. The length of the CDR3 is 16 residues. Germline CDR1 SGHTA, CDR2 FQGNSA. CDR3 protein: CASSFVRDWSSYEQYF. As DNA, the CDR3 is TGTGCCAGCAGCTTCGTTCGGGACTGGAGCTCCTACGAGCAGTACTTC.

This clone was counted only a few times. V and J are TRBV18 and TRBJ1-1, with TRBD1 as a possible D gene (6 bases). Germline V gene sequence: CDR1 KGHSH, CDR2 LQKENI. The CDR3 is made up of 16 amino acids. V lost 6 bases and J 1 base, leaving 18 bases between the germline ends. CDR3 in DNA: TGTGCCAGCTCGCCTAGTCAGGGAGGGGGGAACACTGAAGCTTTCTTT. It is translated as CASSPSQGGGNTEAFF.

The chain couples TRBV5-8 to TRBJ1-2; D not resolved. The V and J ends lost 2 bases and 5 bases respectively, with 10 bases between them. CDR3 length equals 13 residues. Germline CDR1 SGHTS, CDR2 YDEGEE. This CDR3 is CASSLSGAYGYTF. CDR3 DNA: TGTGCCAGCAGCTTATCGGGAGCTTATGGCTACACCTTC.

This chain joins TRBV5-4 and TRBJ2-5; weak D call: TRBD2 (5 bases). Looked up from germline, CDR1 is SGHNT and CDR2 is YYREEE (reference sequence). The CDR3 totals 14 residues. Trimming removed 4 bases from V and 5 bases from J, with 15 bases in between. The CDR3 reads CASSPRGVKETQYF. The CDR3 DNA reads TGTGCCAGCAGCCCACGGGGAGTGAAGGAGACCCAGTACTTC.

This clone was seen just once. V usage is TRBV5-6 and J usage is TRBJ1-5, with TRBD1 matching over 10 bases. This CDR3 spans 17 amino acids. V lost 1 base and J lost 8; bases outside the gene matches: 12. In germline, CDR1 is SGHDT, CDR2 YYEEEE. CDR3 sequence: CASSLNYRDRGIEPQHF. Here the CDR3 DNA reads TGTGCCAGCAGCTTGAATTACCGGGACAGGGGTATTGAGCCCCAGCATTTT.

The chain links TRBV5-1 to TRBJ1-3; 10 bases fit TRBD1. This CDR3 is built from 16 residues. Germline V CDR1 and CDR2: SGHRS, YFSETQ. V lost 0 bases and J lost 3; bases outside the gene matches: 3. CDR3 amino acids: CASSLVGQGNGNTIYF. The CDR3 DNA follows: TGCGCCAGCAGCTTGGTGGGACAGGGGAATGGAAACACCATATATTTT.

This chain uses TRBV2 with TRBJ2-6; D is unclear. Germline CDR1 reads SNHLY; CDR2 reads FYNNEI. V was cut by 4 bases and J by 4 bases, with 8 bases left in between. This CDR3 region has 14 residues. CDR3 nucleotide sequence: TGTGCCAGCAGTGCTCGTTCCGGGGCCAACGTCCTGACTTTC. This translates into CASSARSGANVLTF.

Details on this clone: Distinct nucleotide sequences in the sample also encode this CDR3. V usage is TRBV20-1 and J usage is TRBJ2-7; D call uncertain. This CDR3 is 11 amino acids long. Germline V lookup: CDR1 DFQATT, CDR2 SNEGSKA (reference sequence). Trimming removed 2 bases from V and 1 base from J, with 3 bases in between. The CDR3 protein is CSARLSYEQYF. CDR3 coding DNA: TGCAGTGCTAGACTTTCCTACGAGCAGTACTTC.

This chain connects TRBV3-1 (or the pseudogene TRBV3-2) to TRBJ2-3; D perhaps matches TRBD2 (5 bases). CDR3 length: 15 residues. The germline V gene has CDR1 LGHDT and CDR2 YNNKEL (reference sequence). V lost 4 bases, J lost 2 bases, and 13 bases lay in between. CDR3 nucleotide sequence: TGTGCCAGCAGCCGAGGGTCGGGATACACAGATACGCAGTATTTT. It specifies CASSRGSGYTDTQYF.

This clone was counted once. This chain connects TRBV24-1 to TRBJ1-2; 8 bases align to TRBD1. Germline V lookup: CDR1 KGHDR, CDR2 SFDVKD. The CDR3 has 13 amino acids. V shed 4 bases and J 8 bases; nucleotides not matched to a gene: 5. CDR3 sequence: CATSDTGGEGYTF. CDR3 coding DNA: TGTGCCACCAGTGACACAGGGGGAGAGGGCTACACCTTC.

The chain carries TRBV24-1 and TRBJ1-1; TRBD1 agrees at 7 bases. V gave up 2 bases and J gave up 10 bases; unmatched junction bases: 9. The germline CDR1 and CDR2 sequences are KGHDR and SFDVKD. This CDR3 has 14 residues. The CDR3: CATSDSGGRGIAFF. In DNA, the CDR3 is TGTGCCACCAGTGATTCAGGGGGAAGGGGCATAGCTTTCTTT.

V gene TRBV10-3 combines with J gene TRBJ1-1, with D perhaps matching TRBD1 (5 bases). The CDR3 extends over 14 amino acids. The germline V gene encodes CDR1 ENHRY and CDR2 SYGVKD. V was clipped by 5 bases and J by 1 base, with 11 bases between them. This CDR3 is CAISSKDTNTEAFF. DNA of the CDR3: TGTGCCATCAGTTCCAAGGACACGAACACTGAAGCTTTCTTT.

The chain has TRBV5-1 and TRBJ1-2; no clear D. Trimming cost V 0 bases and J 8 bases, with 11 bases left between them. Germline CDR1 is SGHRS and CDR2 is YFSETQ. The CDR3 consists of 13 residues. The CDR3 loop reads CASSLDGVEGYTF. CDR3 nucleotides: TGCGCCAGCAGCTTGGACGGAGTCGAAGGCTACACCTTC.

This clone turned up a few times. The chain couples TRBV4-2 to TRBJ1-2; D is ambiguous. V was pared by 0 bases and J by 8 bases, with 19 bases between. The CDR3 sequence is 16 residues long. Germline CDR1 reads LGHNA; CDR2 reads YNFKEQ. CDR3 region: CASSQDWAPPKEGYTF. DNA of the CDR3: TGTGCCAGCAGCCAAGATTGGGCCCCCCCAAAGGAAGGCTACACCTTC.

This clone was recorded once. V and J are TRBV25-1 and TRBJ2-3; D is uncertain. This CDR3 is 12 amino acids long. Germline V gene lookup returns CDR1 MGHDK and CDR2 SYGVNS. With 6 bases removed from V and 6 bases from J, the gap between germline ends came to 10 bases. CDR3 sequence reads: CASRSDGDTQYF. DNA of the CDR3: TGTGCCAGCAGGTCAGACGGGGATACGCAGTATTTT.

The genes are TRBV15 and TRBJ1-1; TRBD1 agrees at 7 bases. The CDR3 length is 16 residues. The germline CDR1 and CDR2 sequences are LNHNV and YYDKDF (reference sequence). J was trimmed by 4 bases and V by 1 base; bases with no gene match: 9. CDR3 residues: CATSRVGPGTATEAFF. DNA of the CDR3: TGTGCCACCAGCAGAGTAGGCCCAGGGACAGCCACTGAAGCTTTCTTT.

The V gene is TRBV7-3, the J gene TRBJ1-1; no clear D gene. This CDR3 comprises 13 residues. V dropped 5 bases and J dropped 4 bases, with 11 bases sitting between them. In germline, CDR1 is SGHTA, CDR2 FQGTGA. CDR3 residues: CASSPTESTEAFF. CDR3 nucleotides: TGTGCCAGCAGCCCAACGGAGAGCACTGAAGCTTTCTTT.

The genes are TRBV19 and TRBJ1-4; 7 nucleotides match TRBD1. The CDR3 runs 15 residues. Germline V gene data show CDR1 as LNHDA and CDR2 as SQIVND (reference sequence). Unmatched junction bases numbered 8, after V lost 7 bases and J lost 3 bases. The CDR3 here is CASTKGGQPNEKLFF. Written as DNA, the CDR3 is TGTGCCAGTACTAAGGGGGGACAGCCTAATGAAAAACTGTTTTTT.

V is TRBV6-2 or TRBV6-3 and J is TRBJ1-5; D unresolved. V lost 2 bases and J 4 bases, leaving 15 bases between the germline ends. The germline V gene encodes CDR1 MNHEY and CDR2 SVGEGT. There are 16 residues in the CDR3. CDR3 residues: CASSYGTSRGNQPQHF. The DNA for the CDR3 is TGTGCCAGCAGTTACGGCACATCGAGAGGGAATCAGCCCCAGCATTTT.

This chain connects TRBV7-8 to TRBJ1-2, with D maybe TRBD1 (6 bases). From germline, CDR1 is SGHVS and CDR2 FQNEAQ. V dropped 5 bases and J dropped 8 bases, with 12 bases sitting between them. The CDR3 spans 12 residues. CDR3 coding DNA: TGTGCCAGCAGCCTCTACAGGGAAGGCTACACCTTC. Encoded protein: CASSLYREGYTF. The full variable domain, in which reference TRBV7-8 and TRBJ1-2 provide the parts outside the CDR3, is GAGVSQSPRYKVAKRGQDVALRCDPISGHVSLFWYQQALGQGPEFLTYFQNEAQLDKSGLPSDRFFAERPEGSVSTLKIQRTQQEDSAVYLCASSLYREGYTFGSGTRLTVV.

The V and J genes are TRBV6-5 and TRBJ1-1; maybe TRBD1 (5 bases). The CDR3 is 16 residues long. With 2 bases removed from V and 4 bases from J, the gap between germline ends came to 17 bases. Germline lookup yields CDR1 MNHEY and CDR2 SVGAGI. The DNA of the CDR3 is TGTGCCAGCAGTTACAGACTGCCAGGGAAAGGCACTGAAGCTTTCTTT. Protein product: CASSYRLPGKGTEAFF.